Each of the 14 T cell receptor beta chains below was sequenced from the same sample in a study of Ad26.COV2.S vaccination and SARS-CoV-2 variants. Assay: immunoSEQ multiplex PCR; the TCRdb copy retains only in-frame clones and omits some. The data show around 400,000 clones, around nine tenths seen once. Stated treatment: 19 received Ad26.COV2.S at low or high dose, single or two shots; roughly five received placebo; per-sample allocation not given. At day 63 after the first vaccine or placebo injection, samples were drawn. Sequencing was performed on peripheral blood, taken in a trial of Ad26.COV2.S vaccine versus placebo. These receptors were obtained from a person aged 18-65 years who received the Ad26.COV2.S COVID-19 vaccine or a placebo.

V usage is TRBV11-2 and J usage is TRBJ2-7, with D hard to call. V lost 5 bases, J lost 5 bases, and 16 bases lay in between. Germline V gene data show CDR1 as SGHAT and CDR2 as FQNNGV. The CDR3 consists of 14 residues. This CDR3 reads CASSVLGNSDEQYF. The CDR3 DNA is TGTGCCAGCAGCGTATTGGGGAATTCCGACGAGCAGTACTTC.

The V and J genes are TRBV30 and TRBJ2-1, with a possible D match to TRBD2 (6 bases). Germline CDR1 reads GTSNPN; CDR2 reads SVGIG (reference sequence). The CDR3 runs 12 residues. CDR3 loop: CALGTHVNEQFF. In DNA, the CDR3 is TGTGCACTCGGGACTCACGTCAATGAGCAGTTCTTC.

This rearrangement joins TRBV2 to TRBJ1-3; 10 bases align to TRBD1. Germline loops: CDR1 SNHLY, CDR2 FYNNEI. This CDR3 spans 15 amino acids. Germline trimming cut 5 bases from V and 2 bases from J; bases unmatched to any gene: 3. The CDR3: CASSPGQGPGNTIYF. CDR3 nucleotides: TGTGCCAGCAGTCCGGGACAGGGGCCTGGAAACACCATATATTTT.

This chain connects TRBV30 to TRBJ1-1; the match to TRBD1 covers 7 bases. The germline gives CDR1 GTSNPN, CDR2 SVGIG (reference sequence). Germline trimming cut 7 bases from V and 7 bases from J; bases unmatched to any gene: 18. This CDR3 contains 15 residues. The CDR3 bases are TGTGCCTTCTCATCCCTGGGACAGCCAATTTATGAAGCTTTCTTT. It encodes CAFSSLGQPIYEAFF.

The V gene is TRBV5-1, the J gene TRBJ2-7; 8 nucleotides agree with TRBD1. Germline CDR1 SGHRS, CDR2 YFSETQ. The V segment lost 1 base and the J segment 4 bases; nucleotides outside the gene matches: 13. The CDR3 is made up of 17 amino acids. The CDR3 region has the DNA TGCGCCAGCAGCTTGTCCCCCCCTGCAGGGGGCCGGTACGAGCAGTACTTC. This encodes CASSLSPPAGGRYEQYF.

CDR3 DNA: TGTGCCAGCAGCTTGGCGGGGTGGAACAATGAGCAGTTCTTC. This sequence encodes CASSLAGWNNEQFF. The chain carries TRBV11-2 and TRBJ2-1, with D possibly TRBD2 on 6 matching bases. Trimming stripped 3 bases from V and 5 bases from J, with 11 bases between. CDR1 and CDR2 from the germline V gene are SGHAT and FQNNGV. CDR3 size: 14 residues.

The CDR3: CASSLLRYEQYF. The CDR3 DNA is TGTGCCAGCAGTTTATTGAGGTACGAGCAGTACTTC. The chain couples TRBV28 to TRBJ2-7; D gene ambiguous. The CDR3 runs to 12 residues. The V end lost 1 base, the J end lost 4 bases, and 5 bases lay between the germline ends. The V gene's germline CDR1 is MDHEN and CDR2 SYDVKM.

This clone showed up just once. The chain uses TRBV19 and TRBJ2-1; 7 bases align to TRBD1. The CDR3 extends over 17 amino acids. Germline V gene sequence: CDR1 LNHDA, CDR2 SQIVND (reference sequence). The V segment lost 3 bases and the J segment 11 bases; nucleotides outside the gene matches: 19. Here the CDR3 DNA reads TGTGCCAGTAGTATCCAGGACAGGCTCCTTGAGGGCCCCAAGCAGTTCTTC. Its translation: CASSIQDRLLEGPKQFF. Drawing the rest from reference TRBV19 and TRBJ2-1, the complete variable domain is DGGITQSPKYLFRKEGQNVTLSCEQNLNHDAMYWYRQDPGQGLRLIYYSQIVNDFQKGDIAEGYSVSREKKESFPLTVTSAQKNPTAFYLCASSIQDRLLEGPKQFFGPGTRLTVL.

This sequence joins TRBV27 and TRBJ1-5; maybe TRBD1 (6 bases). The germline V and J ends were trimmed by 6 bases and 5 bases, with 11 bases remaining between them. Germline V gives CDR1 MNHEY, CDR2 SMNVEV (reference sequence). This CDR3 is 13 amino acids long. CDR3 sequence reads: CASRQGRDQPQHF. CDR3 bases: TGTGCCAGCAGACAGGGCCGCGATCAGCCCCAGCATTTT.

This chain uses TRBV5-8 with TRBJ2-7; TRBD2 aligns across 7 bases. Germline-derived CDR1 and CDR2 are SGHTS and YDEGEE. Unmatched junction bases numbered 9, after V lost 5 bases and J lost 1 base. CDR3 length equals 15 residues. CDR3 sequence: CASRGGTTPSYEQYF. CDR3 nucleotide sequence: TGTGCCAGCAGGGGAGGGACCACGCCGTCCTACGAGCAGTACTTC.

The chain is built from TRBV2 and TRBJ2-6, with D tentatively TRBD1 (6 bases). The CDR3 covers 15 residues. Germline V lookup: CDR1 SNHLY, CDR2 FYNNEI. V was pared by 5 bases and J by 2 bases, with 10 bases between. This CDR3 reads CASSIGGAGANVLTF. The DNA of the CDR3 is TGTGCCAGCAGTATAGGGGGTGCTGGGGCCAACGTCCTGACTTTC.

The gene calls are TRBV6-5 and TRBJ2-7; 11 bases agree with TRBD2. V trimming: 6 bases; J trimming: 0 bases; junction bases outside the gene matches: 4. The CDR3 is 15 amino acids. The V gene's germline CDR1 is MNHEY and CDR2 SVGAGI. DNA for the CDR3: TGTGCCAGCAGCTTGGGACTAGCGGCCTCCTACGAGCAGTACTTC. This sequence encodes CASSLGLAASYEQYF.

J is TRBJ2-7 and V is TRBV2, with 7 bases lining up with TRBD2. Losses at the gene ends were 6 bases for V and 3 bases for J; bases not matched to a gene: 8. Germline assignment: CDR1 SNHLY and CDR2 FYNNEI. The CDR3 has 14 residues. Here the CDR3 reads CASRTGGEGYEQYF. The CDR3 region has the DNA TGTGCCAGCAGGACGGGAGGTGAGGGCTACGAGCAGTACTTC. The full variable domain, its missing parts supplied by reference TRBV2 and TRBJ2-7, is EPEVTQTPSHQVTQMGQEVILRCVPISNHLYFYWYRQILGQKVEFLVSFYNNEISEKSEIFDDQFSVERPDGSNFTLKIRSTKLEDSAMYFCASRTGGEGYEQYFGPGTRLTVT.

This chain connects TRBV21-1 to TRBJ2-6. TRBV21-1 is flagged as a pseudogene. The CDR3 is made up of 16 amino acids. The CDR3 reads CASSLKRVAGANVLTF. Here the CDR3 DNA reads TGTGCCAGCAGCCTTAAAAGGGTGGCTGGGGCCAACGTCCTGACTTTC.